The TCR beta chain under discussion was sequenced for a study of blood T cell repertoires in COVID-19. Study information: Nucleic acid was either cDNA or gDNA, and it came from T cells, B-cell-depleted T cells, or PBMCs.

The CDR3 is 18 amino acids. Looked up from germline, CDR1 is MGHRA and CDR2 is YSYEKL. The ends lost 2 bases at V and 4 bases at J; junction bases unmatched: 14. All enrollees were about 18 to 89 years old and from some 24 US areas. The study assigned cohorts using participant-reported clinical history. In the authors' methods: Quantification of nucleated cells was approximated via reference gene primer amplification. Sequencing was performed with immunoSEQ multiplex PCR; in TCRdb, only in-frame clones are kept and a portion is missing. The D gene and trimming were derived from the DNA, and the V and J assignments and clone size from that table. Among 400,000 or so clones, around 90% were seen once, and the ten largest hold more than 2%.

This clonotype was sampled from a woman aged 40 to 50 with acute COVID-19. This chain links TRBV4-1 with TRBJ2-1, with TRBD1 matching over 7 bases. Material for sequencing was PBMCs or T cells enriched from blood (not recorded which). The DNA for the CDR3 is TGCGCCAGCAGCCAAAAATCTTCCGGGACAGCAGATTACAATGAGCAGTTCTTC. Its protein is CASSQKSSGTADYNEQFF.